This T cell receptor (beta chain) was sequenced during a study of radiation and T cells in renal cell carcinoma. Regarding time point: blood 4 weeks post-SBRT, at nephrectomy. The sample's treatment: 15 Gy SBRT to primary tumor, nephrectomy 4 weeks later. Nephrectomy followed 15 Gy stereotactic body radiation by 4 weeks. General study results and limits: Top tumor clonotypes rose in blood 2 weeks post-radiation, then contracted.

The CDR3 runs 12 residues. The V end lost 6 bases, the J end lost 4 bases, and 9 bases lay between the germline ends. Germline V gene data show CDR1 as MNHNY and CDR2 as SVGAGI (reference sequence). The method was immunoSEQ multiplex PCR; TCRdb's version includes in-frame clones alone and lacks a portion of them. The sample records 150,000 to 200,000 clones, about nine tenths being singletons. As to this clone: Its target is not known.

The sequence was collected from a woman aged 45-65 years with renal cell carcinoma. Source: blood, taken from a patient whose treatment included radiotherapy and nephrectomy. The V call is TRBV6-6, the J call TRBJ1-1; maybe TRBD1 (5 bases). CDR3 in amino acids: CASSTTGTEAFF. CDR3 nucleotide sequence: TGTGCCAGCAGCACTACAGGCACTGAAGCTTTCTTT.